Listed here are 13 T cell receptor beta chains from one sample, sequenced in a study of shared T cell receptors in the human thymus. The repertoire was sequenced with immunoSEQ multiplex PCR; TCRdb's copy has only in-frame clones and lacks some. There are more than 550,000 clones in the sample; over 75% occur only once, and 0.0094% lies in the top ten. The sample was also reused in another study, on human thymus T cells.

The sequencing sample was made of thymocytes. These receptors originate from a boy in the first two years of life with a congenital heart defect.

The CDR3 DNA reads TGTGCCAGCAGTTTAAGGCCCCCCGGACATTCTAGCAATCAGCCCCAGCATTTT. It codes for CASSLRPPGHSSNQPQHF. The chain links TRBV28 to TRBJ1-5; possible D gene TRBD1, 5 bases. The CDR3 covers 18 residues. Trimming left V 2 bases short and J 0 bases short, with 17 bases between. Per germline, CDR1 MDHEN and CDR2 SYDVKM.

The V call is TRBV28, the J call TRBJ1-2, with a weak D call TRBD1 (5 bases). From germline, CDR1 is MDHEN and CDR2 SYDVKM. V was trimmed by 1 base and J by 4 bases, leaving 13 bases between them. The CDR3 sequence is 15 residues long. CDR3 region: CASSLSRGGAYGYTF. The CDR3 coding sequence is TGTGCCAGCAGTTTATCAAGGGGAGGGGCCTATGGCTACACCTTC.

This chain uses TRBV5-6 with TRBJ1-6, with D perhaps TRBD1 (6 bases). The length of the CDR3 is 17 residues. Germline V gene sequence: CDR1 SGHDT, CDR2 YYEEEE. Trimming cost V 0 bases and J 5 bases, with 15 bases left between them. CDR3: CASSLAQRQANNSPLHF. CDR3 sequence (DNA): TGTGCCAGCAGCTTGGCCCAGAGACAGGCAAATAATTCACCCCTCCACTTT.

The count of this clone is one. The chain recombines TRBV7-2 with TRBJ2-5; D remains unclear. This CDR3 region has 14 residues. From germline, CDR1 is SGHTA and CDR2 FQGNSA. Trimming left V 4 bases short and J 7 bases short, with 16 bases between. The DNA for the CDR3 is TGTGCCAGCAGCTCCTTAGCCATTTGCGGGACCCAGTACTTC. Protein product: CASSSLAICGTQYF.

This clone has just one count. The chain is built from TRBV19 and TRBJ2-7; tentative D call: TRBD1 (5 bases). The germline V gene has CDR1 LNHDA and CDR2 SQIVND (reference sequence). The CDR3 contains 12 residues. Trimming left V 6 bases short and J 5 bases short, with 11 bases between. CDR3 sequence reads: CASSPKGNEQYF. The CDR3 bases are TGTGCCAGTAGCCCAAAGGGGAACGAGCAGTACTTC.

The chain has TRBV6-5 and TRBJ1-5, with TRBD1 as a possible D gene (5 bases). Trimming took off 5 bases at V and 5 bases at J, with 10 bases between the two ends. CDR1 and CDR2 (germline): MNHEY, SVGAGI. CDR3 size: 13 residues. The CDR3 nucleotides read TGTGCCAGCAGTACCCGGGGGGATCAGCCCCAGCATTTT. It encodes CASSTRGDQPQHF.

J is TRBJ2-7 and V is TRBV15; unclear D gene. The CDR3 consists of 19 residues. Deletions cut 5 bases from V and 0 bases from J, with 26 bases between. Germline V gene data show CDR1 as LNHNV and CDR2 as YYDKDF (reference sequence). This CDR3 reads CATSPLGSHHNQSSYEQYF. Here the CDR3 DNA reads TGTGCCACCAGCCCCCTGGGCAGCCACCATAACCAGAGCTCCTACGAGCAGTACTTC. The complete variable domain, with remaining parts taken from reference TRBV15 and TRBJ2-7, reads DAMVIQNPRYQVTQFGKPVTLSCSQTLNHNVMYWYQQKSSQAPKLLFHYYDKDFNNEADTPDNFQSRRPNTSFCFLDIRSPGLGDTAMYLCATSPLGSHHNQSSYEQYFGPGTRLTVT.

The chain couples TRBV19 to TRBJ2-1; the D gene is possibly TRBD2 (5 bases). From germline, CDR1 is LNHDA and CDR2 SQIVND (reference sequence). Trimming pared 3 bases from V and 8 bases from J, leaving 23 bases between. The CDR3 extends over 17 amino acids. The CDR3 loop reads CASSIRWLRVSFHEQFF. Here the CDR3 DNA reads TGTGCCAGTAGTATTAGGTGGTTGAGGGTCAGCTTCCATGAGCAGTTCTTC. Full variable domain (outside the CDR3, taken from reference TRBV19 and TRBJ2-1): DGGITQSPKYLFRKEGQNVTLSCEQNLNHDAMYWYRQDPGQGLRLIYYSQIVNDFQKGDIAEGYSVSREKKESFPLTVTSAQKNPTAFYLCASSIRWLRVSFHEQFFGPGTRLTVL.

The rearrangement joins TRBV5-1 to TRBJ2-3; TRBD1 agrees at 10 bases. Trimming at V came to 3 bases and at J to 2 bases, leaving 12 bases not matched to a gene. The CDR3 totals 18 residues. Germline assignment: CDR1 SGHRS and CDR2 YFSETQ. The CDR3 here is CASSSGTGESKSTDTQYF. DNA of the CDR3: TGCGCCAGCAGCTCCGGGACAGGGGAAAGCAAGTCCACAGATACGCAGTATTTT.

The CDR3 region is CASSRGWASGSYEQFF. In nucleotides, the CDR3 is TGTGCCAGCAGTCGTGGGTGGGCTAGCGGGAGCTATGAGCAGTTCTTC. The chain couples TRBV27 to TRBJ2-1; 10 positions agree with TRBD2. Trimming took 5 bases from V and 8 from J; bases not matched to a gene: 12. The CDR3 is 16 residues long. The germline CDR1 and CDR2 sequences are MNHEY and SMNVEV (reference sequence).

This chain joins TRBV5-1 and TRBJ1-1; the D gene is possibly TRBD1 (6 bases). This CDR3 region has 20 residues. Trimming removed 7 bases at V and 1 base at J, with 32 bases between. Germline assignment: CDR1 SGHRS and CDR2 YFSETQ. Written as DNA, the CDR3 is TGCGCCAGCGGACCCGGGACAAATGGTTCGGTTTTAGCTGAGAACACTGAAGCTTTCTTT. Protein sequence: CASGPGTNGSVLAENTEAFF.

This clone was observed a single time. This rearrangement joins TRBV5-6 to TRBJ2-1, with 8 bases aligning to TRBD1. The CDR3 runs to 14 residues. With 3 bases clipped from V and 2 bases from J, the junction kept 1 base outside the gene matches. CDR1 is SGHDT and CDR2 is YYEEEE in the germline V gene. This CDR3 is CASSWTGTYNEQFF. Here the CDR3 DNA reads TGTGCCAGCAGCTGGACAGGGACCTACAATGAGCAGTTCTTC.

The J gene is TRBJ1-5, the V gene TRBV7-2, with 7 bases matching TRBD1. Germline assignment: CDR1 SGHTA and CDR2 FQGNSA. Trimming cost V 5 bases and J 1 base; bases outside gene matches: 5. The CDR3 spans 15 residues. The CDR3 here is CASSPEGQSNQPQHF. The CDR3 coding sequence is TGTGCCAGCAGCCCCGAGGGACAGAGCAATCAGCCCCAGCATTTT.